The sequence of this T cell receptor beta chain was determined in a study of T cell responses to AZD1222 COVID-19 vaccine. Libraries were prepared by immunoSEQ multiplex PCR; TCRdb keeps only in-frame clonotypes and omits some of them. The data show roughly 150,000 clones, approximately 93% seen once. Pooled together were second doses at about 4 or about 12 weeks. Whole-study findings and limits: With dominance at 160-218 and 743-854, vaccine-associated CD4 TCRs spanned spike. None of the repertoires were sampled until the peak T cell response had passed.

On this clone: The antigen remains undetermined.

This receptor was obtained from an adult who received the AZD1222 COVID-19 vaccine. The sequences come from peripheral blood, collected 28 days after the second AZD1222 dose.

CDR3 coding DNA: TGTGCCAGCAGCCAAGTTGCAGGGTCATACGAGCAGTACTTC. This gives the protein CASSQVAGSYEQYF. V is TRBV3-1 (or the pseudogene TRBV3-2) and J is TRBJ2-7, with D possibly TRBD1 on 5 matching bases. The CDR3 extends over 14 amino acids. With 1 base removed from V and 4 bases from J, the gap between germline ends came to 11 bases. Germline CDR1 and CDR2: LGHDT and YNNKEL (reference sequence).